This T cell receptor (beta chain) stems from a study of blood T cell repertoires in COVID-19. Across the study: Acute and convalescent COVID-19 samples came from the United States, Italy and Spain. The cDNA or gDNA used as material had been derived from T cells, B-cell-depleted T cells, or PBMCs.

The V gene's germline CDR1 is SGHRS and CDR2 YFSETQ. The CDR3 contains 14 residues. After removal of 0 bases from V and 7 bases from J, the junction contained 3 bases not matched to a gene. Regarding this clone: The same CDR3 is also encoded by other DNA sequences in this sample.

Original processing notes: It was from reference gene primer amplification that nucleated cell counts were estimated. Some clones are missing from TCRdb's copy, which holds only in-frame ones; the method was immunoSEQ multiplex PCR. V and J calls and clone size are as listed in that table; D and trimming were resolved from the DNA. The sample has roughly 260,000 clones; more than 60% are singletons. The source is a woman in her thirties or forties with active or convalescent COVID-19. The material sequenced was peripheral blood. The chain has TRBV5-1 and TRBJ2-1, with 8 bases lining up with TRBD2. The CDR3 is CASSLAGGRNEQFF. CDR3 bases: TGCGCCAGCAGCTTGGCGGGGGGGCGTAATGAGCAGTTCTTC.